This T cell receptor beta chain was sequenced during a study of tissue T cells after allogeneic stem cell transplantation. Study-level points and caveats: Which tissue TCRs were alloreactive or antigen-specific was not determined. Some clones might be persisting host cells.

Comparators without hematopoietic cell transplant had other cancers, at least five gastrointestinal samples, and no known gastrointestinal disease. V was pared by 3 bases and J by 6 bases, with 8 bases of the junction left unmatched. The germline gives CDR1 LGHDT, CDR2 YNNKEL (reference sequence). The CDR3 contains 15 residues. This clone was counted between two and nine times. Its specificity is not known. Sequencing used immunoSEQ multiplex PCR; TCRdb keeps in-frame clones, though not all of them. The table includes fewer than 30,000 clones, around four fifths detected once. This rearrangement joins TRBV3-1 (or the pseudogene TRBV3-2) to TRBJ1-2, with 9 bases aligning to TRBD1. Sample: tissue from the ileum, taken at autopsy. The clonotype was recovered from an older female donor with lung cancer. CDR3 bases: TGTGCCAGCAGCCAGGAAAACAGGGGGCTCAATGGCTACACCTTC. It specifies CASSQENRGLNGYTF.